These 24 T cell receptor beta chains originate from one sample sequenced in a study of CD8 T cells in ankylosing spondylitis. Using its own MiXCR run on the 5' RACE reads, TCRdb lists one record per CDR3 protein. The data contain tens of thousands of distinct CDR3 sequences, roughly 5.2% of them singletons. Sequences were obtained from blood, either unsorted or a sorted T cell fraction (not recorded which). Receptors originate from a male donor with ankylosing spondylitis or in good health (not recorded which).

This clonotype was seen at least ten times. This rearrangement joins TRBV27 to TRBJ2-3, with D unclear. V lost 2 bases and J 6 bases, leaving 9 bases between the germline ends. The CDR3 runs to 13 residues. CDR1 and CDR2 (germline): MNHEY, SMNVEV (reference sequence). CDR3: CASSLMGRDTQYF. The CDR3 DNA is TGTGCCAGCAGTTTAATGGGCCGTGATACGCAGTATTTT.

This clonotype was observed at least ten times. The V call is TRBV3-1, the J call TRBJ2-1, with TRBD1 matching 7 bases. CDR3 length: 15 residues. Trimming at V came to 4 bases and at J to 4 bases, leaving 7 bases not matched to a gene. Germline CDR1 is LGHDT and CDR2 is YNNKEL (reference sequence). The DNA for the CDR3 is TGTGCCAGCAGCCTTCGACAGGGTGGGTACAATGAGCAGTTCTTC. It is translated as CASSLRQGGYNEQFF.

This clonotype was observed many times. The V and J genes are TRBV28 and TRBJ1-1; D ambiguous. The CDR3 totals 13 residues. Trimming left V 10 bases short and J 6 bases short, with 18 bases between. Germline CDR1 MDHEN, CDR2 SYDVKM. The CDR3, as DNA: TGTGCCACCCTCTCGAGGGATCAGGCTGAAGCTTTCTTT. As protein: CATLSRDQAEAFF.

V is TRBV5-6 and J is TRBJ2-1; 9 bases line up with TRBD1. The CDR3 spans 16 residues. V trimming: 0 bases; J trimming: 5 bases; junction bases outside the gene matches: 6. Germline V gene data show CDR1 as SGHDT and CDR2 as YYEEEE. The CDR3 sequence is CASSLATGGKNNEQFF. As DNA, the CDR3 is TGTGCCAGCAGCTTGGCGACAGGGGGGAAGAACAATGAGCAGTTCTTC.

This chain connects TRBV4-1 to TRBJ2-7; a possible D gene is TRBD1 (7 bases). The V end was cut by 0 bases, the J end by 5 bases, with 14 bases between. CDR3 length equals 15 residues. Germline CDR1 reads MGHRA; CDR2 reads YSYEKL. This CDR3 reads CASSQEQGGLHEQYF. CDR3 in DNA: TGCGCCAGCAGCCAAGAGCAGGGGGGTTTGCACGAGCAGTACTTC.

This clonotype appeared many times. J is TRBJ2-1 and V is TRBV9; D gene ambiguous. The germline V gene has CDR1 SGDLS and CDR2 YYNGEE. This CDR3 region has 15 residues. Trimming shortened V by 0 bases and J by 0 bases, and 7 bases separated the two germline ends. CDR3 nucleotides: TGTGCCAGCAGCGTAGGGGTCCTCTCCTACAATGAGCAGTTCTTC. Translation gives CASSVGVLSYNEQFF.

This clonotype was seen many times. V gene TRBV5-1 combines with J gene TRBJ2-1, with 7 bases identical to TRBD1. Germline V gene data show CDR1 as SGHRS and CDR2 as YFSETQ. With 6 bases clipped from V and 12 bases from J, the junction kept 6 bases outside the gene matches. This CDR3 region has 11 residues. This CDR3 is CASKGQGVQFF. The CDR3 nucleotides read TGCGCCAGCAAGGGGCAGGGGGTGCAGTTCTTC.

This clonotype was observed many times. This chain links TRBV20-1 with TRBJ1-5; D may be TRBD1 (5 bases). V was pared by 6 bases and J by 4 bases, with 10 bases between. CDR1 is DFQATT and CDR2 is SNEGSKA in the germline V gene (reference sequence). The CDR3 runs to 12 residues. Here the CDR3 DNA reads TGCAGTGCGTGGGGGAGGAATCAGCCCCAGCATTTT. Residues: CSAWGRNQPQHF.

The chain joins TRBV10-3 to TRBJ2-2; D might be TRBD1 (7 bases). This CDR3 region has 19 residues. The germline V gene has CDR1 ENHRY and CDR2 SYGVKD. V was cut by 3 bases and J by 1 base, with 21 bases left in between. The CDR3 DNA is TGTGCCATCAGTGACATAGAATATCGGGGGACAGAGAACACCGGGGAGCTGTTTTTT. Residues: CAISDIEYRGTENTGELFF.

This clonotype showed up many times. This chain joins TRBV20-1 and TRBJ2-1; 9 bases are shared with TRBD2. Germline CDR1 is DFQATT and CDR2 is SNEGSKA (reference sequence). V shed 3 bases and J 4 bases; nucleotides not matched to a gene: 4. The CDR3 covers 14 residues. This CDR3 reads CSARTSGFYNEQFF. The DNA of the CDR3 is TGCAGTGCTAGGACTAGCGGTTTTTACAATGAGCAGTTCTTC.

Many counts were recorded for this clonotype. V and J are TRBV7-9 and TRBJ2-1; D remains ambiguous. V was clipped by 1 base and J by 8 bases, with 15 bases between them. The CDR3 has 15 residues. From germline, CDR1 is SEHNR and CDR2 FQNEAQ (reference sequence). The CDR3 DNA reads TGTGCCAGCAGCTTAGATCGGGTGTGGTATCATGAGCAGTTCTTC. Residues: CASSLDRVWYHEQFF.

This clonotype was seen many times. This rearrangement joins TRBV4-3 to TRBJ2-3; the match to TRBD2 covers 12 bases. Germline V gives CDR1 LGHNA, CDR2 YSLEER. V gave up 0 bases and J gave up 7 bases; unmatched junction bases: 11. The CDR3 runs to 18 residues. CDR3 sequence (DNA): TGCGCCAGCAGCCAAGATAGGTCGCTAGCGGGGGGGTTGAATACGCAGTATTTT. This gives the protein CASSQDRSLAGGLNTQYF.

This clonotype was seen repeatedly, ten times or more. The V and J genes are TRBV20-1 and TRBJ2-3; D is perhaps TRBD1 (7 bases). Germline lookup yields CDR1 DFQATT and CDR2 SNEGSKA (reference sequence). With 4 bases removed from V and 4 bases from J, the gap between germline ends came to 18 bases. This CDR3 is 15 amino acids long. Here the CDR3 DNA reads TGCAGTGCTAATTCCGACAGGGAGGAGGCAGATACGCAGTATTTT. This encodes CSANSDREEADTQYF.

This clonotype was observed at least ten times. This chain joins TRBV3-1 and TRBJ1-1, with TRBD1 matching over 9 bases. CDR3 length: 14 residues. The V gene's germline CDR1 is LGHDT and CDR2 YNNKEL (reference sequence). With V trimmed by 6 bases and J by 1 base, 3 bases remained unmatched. CDR3 sequence: CASSRQGENTEAFF. The CDR3 DNA reads TGTGCCAGCAGTCGACAGGGGGAGAACACTGAAGCTTTCTTT.

This clonotype showed up many times. The chain combines TRBV29-1 with TRBJ2-7; D not certain. Trimming pared 0 bases from V and 7 bases from J, leaving 13 bases between. This CDR3 is 13 amino acids long. Looked up from germline, CDR1 is SQVTM and CDR2 is ANQGSEA. CDR3 DNA sequence: TGCAGCGTTGAAGATAGGGCACTTCGGGAGCAGTACTTC. Encoded protein: CSVEDRALREQYF.

This clonotype has ten or more counts. The chain couples TRBV20-1 to TRBJ2-1; a weak D match, TRBD2 (5 bases). Germline CDR1 reads DFQATT; CDR2 reads SNEGSKA (reference sequence). This CDR3 spans 14 amino acids. The V and J ends lost 4 bases and 4 bases respectively, with 14 bases between them. DNA of the CDR3: TGCAGTGCTAACCCGACTACCGTATACAATGAGCAGTTCTTC. This sequence encodes CSANPTTVYNEQFF.

This clonotype came up many times. This chain joins TRBV20-1 and TRBJ1-1; tentative D call: TRBD1 (6 bases). V shed 5 bases and J shed 2 bases, with 15 bases lying between them. Germline V lookup: CDR1 DFQATT, CDR2 SNEGSKA (reference sequence). CDR3 length: 14 amino acids. CDR3: CSALDSHANTEAFF. The CDR3, as DNA: TGCAGTGCTTTGGACAGCCACGCTAACACTGAAGCTTTCTTT.

This clonotype occurred many times. This rearrangement joins TRBV10-2 to TRBJ1-2; 9 nucleotides line up with TRBD1. V lost 0 bases and J lost 7; bases outside the gene matches: 3. Germline CDR1 WSHSY, CDR2 SAAADI. This CDR3 comprises 14 residues. The CDR3 sequence: CASSESTGGSGYTF. CDR3 in DNA: TGCGCCAGCAGTGAGTCAACAGGGGGCTCTGGCTACACCTTC.

This clonotype was detected many times. The CDR3 sequence is CASSMNTEAFF. In DNA form, the CDR3 reads TGTGCCAGCAGCATGAACACTGAAGCTTTCTTT. V is TRBV6-2 or TRBV6-3 and J is TRBJ1-1; unclear D gene. The CDR3 sequence is 11 residues long. The V and J ends lost 6 bases and 0 bases respectively, with 2 bases between them. Germline CDR1 MNHEY, CDR2 SVGEGT.

This clonotype was observed at least ten times. The V call is TRBV28, the J call TRBJ2-1; a possible D gene is TRBD2 (6 bases). The V gene's germline CDR1 is MDHEN and CDR2 SYDVKM. V was clipped by 6 bases and J by 7 bases, with 19 bases between them. The CDR3 covers 15 residues. The CDR3 DNA is TGTGCCAGCAGCAGATGGGGCCAGGCGGGGAATGAGCAGTTCTTC. Translation: CASSRWGQAGNEQFF.

This clonotype was detected many times. In DNA form, the CDR3 reads TGTGCCACCAGTCTAACTAGCGGGGCCTACAATGAGCAGTTCTTC. It specifies CATSLTSGAYNEQFF. The chain employs TRBV24-1 and TRBJ2-1, with 10 bases aligning to TRBD2. Germline V gene lookup returns CDR1 KGHDR and CDR2 SFDVKD. Unmatched junction bases numbered 3, after V lost 6 bases and J lost 2 bases. This CDR3 has 15 amino acids.

There are many counts of this clonotype. The gene calls are TRBV12-3 or TRBV12-4 and TRBJ1-2, with D possibly matching TRBD1 (5 bases). This CDR3 region has 15 residues. The V and J ends lost 4 bases and 7 bases respectively, with 19 bases between them. The CDR3 is CASSWGVGQGSGYTF. In nucleotides, the CDR3 is TGTGCCAGCAGTTGGGGTGTTGGGCAGGGCTCTGGCTACACCTTC.

This clonotype appeared many times. V and J are TRBV21-1 and TRBJ1-5; TRBD1 is the table's D call and was not checked against the DNA. TRBV21-1 is marked as a pseudogene. The CDR3 runs to 16 residues. In DNA, the CDR3 is TGTGCCAGCAGCAAAGTTAACAGGGGGCTTGATCAGCCCCAGCATTTT. It specifies CASSKVNRGLDQPQHF.

There are a few counts of this clonotype. The V and J genes are TRBV7-9 and TRBJ2-1; 10 bases match TRBD2. The CDR3 contains 16 residues. Trimming cost V 5 bases and J 5 bases; bases outside gene matches: 9. Germline V gives CDR1 SEHNR, CDR2 FQNEAQ (reference sequence). In DNA, the CDR3 is TGTGCCAGCAGCCGGCCAGGTGGACTAGCGGACAATGAGCAGTTCTTC. This gives the protein CASSRPGGLADNEQFF.